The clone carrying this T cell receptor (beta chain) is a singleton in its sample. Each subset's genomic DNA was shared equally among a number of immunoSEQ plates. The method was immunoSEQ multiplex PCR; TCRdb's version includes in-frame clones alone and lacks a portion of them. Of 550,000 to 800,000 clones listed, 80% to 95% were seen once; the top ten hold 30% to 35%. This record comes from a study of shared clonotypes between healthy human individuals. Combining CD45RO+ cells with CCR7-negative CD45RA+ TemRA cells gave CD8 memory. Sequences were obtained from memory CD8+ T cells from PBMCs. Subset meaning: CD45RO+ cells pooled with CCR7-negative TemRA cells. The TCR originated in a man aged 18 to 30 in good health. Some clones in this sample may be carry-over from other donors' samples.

The chain's CDR3 is CASSVGQGDYEQYF. Here the CDR3 DNA reads TGTGCCAGCAGCGTAGGTCAGGGCGACTACGAGCAGTACTTC. J is TRBJ2-7 and V is TRBV9, with D possibly matching TRBD1 (5 bases). CDR1 is SGDLS and CDR2 is YYNGEE in the germline V gene. Trimming shortened V by 0 bases and J by 3 bases, and 10 bases separated the two germline ends. The CDR3 runs to 14 residues.